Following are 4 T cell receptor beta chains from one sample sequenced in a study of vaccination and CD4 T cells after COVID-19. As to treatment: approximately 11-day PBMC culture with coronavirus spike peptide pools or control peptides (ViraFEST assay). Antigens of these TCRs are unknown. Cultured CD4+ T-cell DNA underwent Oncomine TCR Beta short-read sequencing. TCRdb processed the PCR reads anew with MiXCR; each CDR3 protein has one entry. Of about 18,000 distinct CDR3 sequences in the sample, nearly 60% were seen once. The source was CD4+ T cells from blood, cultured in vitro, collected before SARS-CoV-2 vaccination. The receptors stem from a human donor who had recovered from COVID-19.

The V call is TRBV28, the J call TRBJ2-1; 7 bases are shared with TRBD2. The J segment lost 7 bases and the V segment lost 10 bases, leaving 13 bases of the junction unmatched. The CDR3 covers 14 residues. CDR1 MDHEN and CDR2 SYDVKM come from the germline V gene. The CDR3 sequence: CATLSSGGWNEQFF. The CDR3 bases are TGTGCCACCCTATCCTCGGGGGGTTGGAATGAGCAGTTCTTC.

The CDR3 DNA reads TGCAGTGCTAGAGAGGGGACTAGCGGGGACAATGAGCAGTTCTTC. Encoded protein: CSAREGTSGDNEQFF. This chain uses TRBV20-1 with TRBJ2-1; TRBD2 aligns across 13 bases. This CDR3 has 15 amino acids. V trimming: 0 bases; J trimming: 5 bases; junction bases outside the gene matches: 1. Germline-derived CDR1 and CDR2 are DFQATT and SNEGSKA (reference sequence).

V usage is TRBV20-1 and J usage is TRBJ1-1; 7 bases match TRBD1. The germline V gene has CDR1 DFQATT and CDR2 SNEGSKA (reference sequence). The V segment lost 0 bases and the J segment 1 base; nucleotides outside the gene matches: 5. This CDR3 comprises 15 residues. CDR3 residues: CSARDPRTGNTEAFF. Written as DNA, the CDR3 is TGCAGTGCTAGAGATCCCAGGACAGGGAACACTGAAGCTTTCTTT.

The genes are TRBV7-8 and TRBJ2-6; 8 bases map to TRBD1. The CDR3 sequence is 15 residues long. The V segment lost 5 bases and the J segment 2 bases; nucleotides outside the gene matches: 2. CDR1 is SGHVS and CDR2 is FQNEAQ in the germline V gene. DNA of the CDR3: TGTGCCAGCAGCCGGACAGGGCCTGGGGCCAACGTCCTGACTTTC. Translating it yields CASSRTGPGANVLTF.